Listed below are T cell receptor beta chains from one sample, sequenced in a study of vaccination effects on CD4 cells after COVID-19. Clones were sequenced by immunoSEQ multiplex PCR, and TCRdb holds only the in-frame ones, with some missing. The table includes around 19,000 clones, 70% to 80% detected once. Their antigen targets remain unknown. This specimen consisted of CD4+ T cells from PBMCs cultured with a peptide pool, obtained before COVID-19 vaccination. Receptors originate from a human donor who had a prior SARS-CoV-2 infection. Both conserved end residues are part of each CDR3. The D gene is left open where the match is weak. The size of a clone is reported for some rows only, either as once, few or many, or as a class for expanded clones.

j_call: TRBJ1-1; cdr3_length: 13; clone_size: few; d_call: NA; v_call: TRBV2; cdr3_aa: CASRPGVYTEAFF; cdr3_nt: TGTGCCAGCAGGCCAGGGGTTTACACTGAAGCTTTCTTT
j_call: TRBJ1-3; cdr3_length: 14; clone_size: once; d_call: NA; v_call: TRBV9; cdr3_aa: CASSAFFSGNTIYF; cdr3_nt: TGTGCCAGCAGCGCCTTCTTCTCTGGAAACACCATATATTTT
j_call: TRBJ2-5; cdr3_length: 15; clone_size: NA; d_call: TRBD1; v_call: TRBV5-1; cdr3_aa: CASSLGTDPWETQYF; cdr3_nt: TGCGCCAGCAGCTTAGGGACAGACCCTTGGGAGACCCAGTACTTC
j_call: TRBJ1-1; cdr3_length: 13; clone_size: NA; d_call: NA; v_call: TRBV6-5; cdr3_aa: CASRLDNYGVAFF; cdr3_nt: TGTGCCAGCAGGCTTGACAACTACGGTGTGGCTTTCTTT
j_call: TRBJ1-1; cdr3_length: 12; clone_size: few; d_call: NA; v_call: TRBV10-1; cdr3_aa: CASRRQATEAFF; cdr3_nt: TGCGCCAGCAGAAGACAGGCCACTGAAGCTTTCTTT
j_call: TRBJ2-1; cdr3_length: 16; clone_size: NA; d_call: NA; v_call: TRBV9; cdr3_aa: CASSVEATAWGNEQFF; cdr3_nt: TGTGCCAGCAGCGTAGAGGCGACCGCTTGGGGCAATGAGCAGTTCTTC
j_call: TRBJ1-5; cdr3_length: 15; clone_size: NA; d_call: NA; v_call: TRBV7-8; cdr3_aa: CASSLVGQNNQPQHF; cdr3_nt: TGTGCCAGCAGCTTAGTCGGGCAGAACAATCAGCCCCAGCATTTT
j_call: TRBJ2-3; cdr3_length: 15; clone_size: NA; d_call: TRBD1; v_call: TRBV18; cdr3_aa: CASSPPGQSLYTQYF; cdr3_nt: TGTGCCAGCTCACCCCCGGGACAGAGCCTCTATACGCAGTATTTT
j_call: TRBJ2-7; cdr3_length: 16; clone_size: once; d_call: TRBD1; v_call: TRBV7-8; cdr3_aa: CASSLTGGFGSYEQYF; cdr3_nt: TGTGCCAGCAGCTTGACAGGGGGCTTCGGCTCCTACGAGCAGTACTTC
j_call: TRBJ1-1; cdr3_length: 15; clone_size: once; d_call: TRBD1; v_call: TRBV18; cdr3_aa: CASSPPHRGATEAFF; cdr3_nt: TGTGCCAGCTCACCACCTCACAGGGGGGCCACTGAAGCTTTCTTT
j_call: TRBJ1-6; cdr3_length: 13; clone_size: NA; d_call: NA; v_call: TRBV7-7; cdr3_aa: CASSLDGESPLHF; cdr3_nt: TGTGCTAGCAGCTTAGATGGAGAGTCACCCCTCCACTTT
j_call: TRBJ2-2; cdr3_length: 14; clone_size: once; d_call: NA; v_call: TRBV11-1; cdr3_aa: CASSFQGSTGELFF; cdr3_nt: TGTGCCAGCAGCTTTCAGGGGAGCACCGGGGAGCTGTTTTTT
j_call: TRBJ2-1; cdr3_length: 16; clone_size: NA; d_call: TRBD2; v_call: TRBV5-1; cdr3_aa: CASSLVAGSSYNEQFF; cdr3_nt: TGCGCCAGCAGCTTGGTAGCGGGAAGTTCCTACAATGAGCAGTTCTTC
j_call: TRBJ1-1; cdr3_length: 14; clone_size: NA; d_call: NA; v_call: TRBV18; cdr3_aa: CASSKTSIDTEAFF; cdr3_nt: TGTGCCAGCTCAAAGACATCCATCGACACTGAAGCTTTCTTT
j_call: TRBJ2-2; cdr3_length: 16; clone_size: NA; d_call: NA; v_call: TRBV19; cdr3_aa: CASSIVGGGNTGELFF; cdr3_nt: TGTGCCAGTAGTATAGTAGGGGGGGGGAACACCGGGGAGCTGTTTTTT
j_call: TRBJ2-7; cdr3_length: 12; clone_size: few; d_call: NA; v_call: TRBV12-5; cdr3_aa: CASGSTVHEQYF; cdr3_nt: TGTGCTAGTGGTTCCACAGTTCACGAGCAGTACTTC
j_call: TRBJ1-1; cdr3_length: 15; clone_size: few; d_call: NA; v_call: TRBV5-4; cdr3_aa: CASSLAESMNTEAFF; cdr3_nt: TGTGCCAGCAGCTTAGCTGAGAGCATGAACACTGAAGCTTTCTTT
j_call: TRBJ2-5; cdr3_length: 17; clone_size: NA; d_call: NA; v_call: TRBV21-1; cdr3_aa: CASSKRDRGKYQETQYF; cdr3_nt: TGTGCCAGCAGCAAACGGGACAGGGGGAAGTACCAAGAGACCCAGTACTTC
j_call: TRBJ1-5; cdr3_length: 15; clone_size: NA; d_call: NA; v_call: TRBV28; cdr3_aa: CASTTGGGGNQPQHF; cdr3_nt: TGTGCCAGTACGACGGGGGGGGGCGGCAATCAGCCCCAGCATTTT
j_call: TRBJ2-1; cdr3_length: 15; clone_size: NA; d_call: NA; v_call: TRBV9; cdr3_aa: CASSVAPAGYNEQFF; cdr3_nt: TGTGCCAGCAGCGTAGCCCCGGCCGGTTACAATGAGCAGTTCTTC
j_call: TRBJ2-6; cdr3_length: 17; clone_size: NA; d_call: NA; v_call: TRBV2; cdr3_aa: CASSRDTLHSGANVLTF; cdr3_nt: TGTGCCAGCAGCCGGGACACCCTTCACTCTGGGGCCAACGTCCTGACTTTC
j_call: TRBJ1-4; cdr3_length: 15; clone_size: NA; d_call: TRBD1; v_call: TRBV27; cdr3_aa: CASSLKATGWEKLFF; cdr3_nt: TGTGCCAGCAGTTTAAAAGCGACAGGGTGGGAAAAACTGTTTTTT
j_call: TRBJ2-7; cdr3_length: 14; clone_size: once; d_call: NA; v_call: TRBV5-1; cdr3_aa: CASSFMGAPNEQYF; cdr3_nt: TGCGCCAGCAGCTTTATGGGGGCGCCGAACGAGCAGTACTTC
j_call: TRBJ2-1; cdr3_length: 14; clone_size: few; d_call: NA; v_call: TRBV9; cdr3_aa: CASSVGSTMGEQFF; cdr3_nt: TGTGCCAGCAGCGTAGGGTCAACGATGGGTGAGCAGTTCTTC
j_call: TRBJ1-5; cdr3_length: 15; clone_size: once; d_call: NA; v_call: TRBV9; cdr3_aa: CASSVGDRMGQPQHF; cdr3_nt: TGTGCCAGCAGCGTAGGCGACCGCATGGGTCAGCCCCAGCATTTT
j_call: TRBJ2-5; cdr3_length: 11; clone_size: NA; d_call: NA; v_call: TRBV3-1/TRBV3-2; cdr3_aa: CASSQRETQYF; cdr3_nt: TGTGCCAGCAGCCAACGAGAGACCCAGTACTTC
j_call: TRBJ1-1; cdr3_length: 15; clone_size: NA; d_call: NA; v_call: TRBV18; cdr3_aa: CASSPTSAGDTEAFF; cdr3_nt: TGTGCCAGCTCACCGACATCGGCCGGGGACACTGAAGCTTTCTTT
j_call: TRBJ2-3; cdr3_length: 16; clone_size: NA; d_call: TRBD1; v_call: TRBV29-1; cdr3_aa: CSVVGGTGLGTDTQYF; cdr3_nt: TGCAGCGTTGTGGGGGGGACAGGGCTAGGCACAGATACGCAGTATTTT
j_call: TRBJ1-6; cdr3_length: 15; clone_size: NA; d_call: TRBD1; v_call: TRBV28; cdr3_aa: CASSLWGQGGSPLHF; cdr3_nt: TGTGCCAGCAGTTTATGGGGACAGGGCGGTTCACCCCTCCACTTT
j_call: TRBJ1-1; cdr3_length: 17; clone_size: NA; d_call: NA; v_call: TRBV7-8; cdr3_aa: CASSFQTTLNSYTEAFF; cdr3_nt: TGTGCCAGCAGCTTTCAGACAACGTTAAACTCCTACACTGAAGCTTTCTTT
j_call: TRBJ2-7; cdr3_length: 15; clone_size: few; d_call: NA; v_call: TRBV7-2; cdr3_aa: CASSLDAASSYEQYF; cdr3_nt: TGTGCCAGCAGCTTAGACGCCGCGAGCTCCTACGAGCAGTACTTC
j_call: TRBJ2-3; cdr3_length: 17; clone_size: NA; d_call: NA; v_call: TRBV7-2; cdr3_aa: CASSLVPSGGGADTQYF; cdr3_nt: TGTGCCAGCAGCTTAGTGCCTAGCGGAGGGGGAGCAGATACGCAGTATTTT
j_call: TRBJ2-3; cdr3_length: 18; clone_size: NA; d_call: NA; v_call: TRBV29-1; cdr3_aa: CSPLGVSSEAASTDTQYF; cdr3_nt: TGCAGCCCCTTAGGAGTTTCTTCTGAGGCCGCTAGCACAGATACGCAGTATTTT
j_call: TRBJ1-1; cdr3_length: 12; clone_size: NA; d_call: NA; v_call: TRBV12-5; cdr3_aa: CASGLVNGEAFF; cdr3_nt: TGTGCTAGTGGTTTGGTAAACGGGGAAGCTTTCTTT
j_call: TRBJ2-3; cdr3_length: 13; clone_size: few; d_call: NA; v_call: TRBV15; cdr3_aa: CATSRVQTDTQYF; cdr3_nt: TGTGCCACCAGCAGAGTTCAGACAGATACGCAGTATTTT
j_call: TRBJ1-2; cdr3_length: 12; clone_size: NA; d_call: TRBD1; v_call: TRBV10-3; cdr3_aa: CATKDRGRGYTF; cdr3_nt: TGTGCCACCAAGGACAGGGGGAGAGGCTACACCTTC
j_call: TRBJ2-3; cdr3_length: 16; clone_size: NA; d_call: NA; v_call: TRBV18; cdr3_aa: CASSPRGAGDTDTQYF; cdr3_nt: TGTGCCAGCTCACCACGAGGGGCAGGTGACACAGATACGCAGTATTTT
j_call: TRBJ2-7; cdr3_length: 14; clone_size: NA; d_call: NA; v_call: TRBV6-5; cdr3_aa: CASSQRDGAYEQYF; cdr3_nt: TGTGCCAGCAGCCAACGCGACGGGGCCTACGAGCAGTACTTC
j_call: TRBJ2-3; cdr3_length: 15; clone_size: NA; d_call: NA; v_call: TRBV9; cdr3_aa: CASSVAGHNTDTQYF; cdr3_nt: TGTGCCAGCAGCGTCGCGGGGCACAACACAGATACGCAGTATTTT
j_call: TRBJ2-3; cdr3_length: 17; clone_size: once; d_call: TRBD1; v_call: TRBV7-9; cdr3_aa: CASSSRPGQGRGNTQYF; cdr3_nt: TGTGCCAGCAGCTCCCGGCCGGGACAGGGAAGAGGGAATACGCAGTATTTT
j_call: TRBJ1-2; cdr3_length: 16; clone_size: few; d_call: TRBD1; v_call: TRBV14; cdr3_aa: CASSQVGDRRGYGYTF; cdr3_nt: TGTGCCAGCAGCCAAGTTGGGGACAGGAGGGGCTATGGCTACACCTTC
j_call: TRBJ2-7; cdr3_length: 13; clone_size: medium-sized; d_call: NA; v_call: TRBV5-1; cdr3_aa: CASSFQGGNEQYF; cdr3_nt: TGCGCCAGCAGCTTTCAGGGCGGGAACGAGCAGTACTTC
j_call: TRBJ2-5; cdr3_length: 13; clone_size: NA; d_call: TRBD1; v_call: TRBV2; cdr3_aa: CASGRTGQETQYF; cdr3_nt: TGTGCCAGCGGTCGGACAGGCCAAGAGACCCAGTACTTC
j_call: TRBJ2-1; cdr3_length: 13; clone_size: NA; d_call: TRBD1; v_call: TRBV5-8; cdr3_aa: CASRNRGRNEQFF; cdr3_nt: TGTGCCAGCAGAAACAGGGGGAGGAATGAGCAGTTCTTC
j_call: TRBJ2-5; cdr3_length: 14; clone_size: NA; d_call: TRBD1; v_call: TRBV5-1; cdr3_aa: CASSPDRGAKTQYF; cdr3_nt: TGCGCCAGCAGCCCGGACAGGGGGGCGAAGACCCAGTACTTC
j_call: TRBJ1-1; cdr3_length: 13; clone_size: few; d_call: NA; v_call: TRBV7-3; cdr3_aa: CASSITSGTTAFF; cdr3_nt: TGTGCCAGCAGCATAACTTCGGGTACGACAGCTTTCTTT
j_call: TRBJ2-3; cdr3_length: 16; clone_size: NA; d_call: TRBD2; v_call: TRBV19; cdr3_aa: CASSIILAASTDTQYF; cdr3_nt: TGTGCCAGTAGTATAATACTAGCGGCCAGCACAGATACGCAGTATTTT
j_call: TRBJ2-1; cdr3_length: 17; clone_size: NA; d_call: TRBD2; v_call: TRBV6-1; cdr3_aa: CASSGGLAGGSYNEQFF; cdr3_nt: TGTGCCAGCAGTGGTGGACTAGCGGGGGGGTCCTACAATGAGCAGTTCTTC